This TCR beta chain was found in a study of T cells after yellow fever vaccination. Overall study: Fractions low in cell number were prepared with SMART-Seq v4 Ultra Low Input. Whole-study findings and limits: From the bulk population, abundant clonotypes could contaminate and appear within FACS-sorted repertoires. Few clonotypes appeared in both CD4 and CD8 compartments.

The CDR3 is 14 residues long. Germline V gene data show CDR1 as MNHNS and CDR2 as SASEGT. The V and J ends lost 6 bases and 4 bases respectively, with 15 bases between them. This clonotype was observed at least ten times. Its antigen is as yet unknown. 5'RACE template switching added a universal primer site and UMIs to TCR cDNA. One entry per CDR3 protein results from TCRdb running MiXCR on the 5' RACE reads. The sample lists roughly 110,000 distinct CDR3 sequences; 8.4% were seen once. Source: CD8+ T cells sorted from PBMCs, taken 45 days after the yellow fever booster vaccination. The source of this sequence is a young man who received the YFV17D yellow fever vaccine. The chain employs TRBV6-1 and TRBJ1-2; a possible D gene is TRBD1 (5 bases). The CDR3 sequence is CASREGRRLYGYTF. Written as DNA, the CDR3 is TGTGCCAGCAGAGAGGGACGGCGCCTCTATGGCTACACCTTC.